Listed here are 26 T cell receptor beta chains from one sample, sequenced in a study of T cells in localized non-small cell lung cancer. Data came from immunoSEQ multiplex PCR; TCRdb stores just in-frame clones and leaves some out. Seen here are 15,000 to 20,000 clones, roughly 89% observed once, and the top ten hold under 4.5%. Sequencing used peripheral blood, obtained before any cancer treatment. The origin of the receptors is a male donor aged 60 or over with stage II squamous cell lung carcinoma.

The rearrangement uses TRBV10-3 and TRBJ1-4; tentative D call: TRBD1 (6 bases). Trimming left V 10 bases short and J 6 bases short, with 12 bases between. The CDR3 totals 12 residues. Germline lookup yields CDR1 ENHRY and CDR2 SYGVKD. DNA of the CDR3: TGTGCCACCGGGGGCATGGATGAAAAACTGTTTTTT. This codes for CATGGMDEKLFF.

This clone appeared once. V usage is TRBV5-5 and J usage is TRBJ2-5; D is possibly TRBD1 or TRBD2 (5 bases each). Trimming left V 4 bases short and J 2 bases short, with 15 bases between. This CDR3 contains 15 residues. Germline CDR1 reads SGHKS; CDR2 reads YYEKEE (reference sequence). The CDR3 spells CASSVPGRSQETQYF. The CDR3 coding sequence is TGTGCCAGCAGCGTCCCGGGACGGTCACAAGAGACCCAGTACTTC.

This chain uses TRBV7-6 with TRBJ2-1; 8 bases line up with TRBD1. The germline gives CDR1 SGHVS, CDR2 FNYEAQ. The CDR3 totals 15 residues. V shed 5 bases, J shed 2 bases, and the junction held 5 bases outside the gene matches. Here the CDR3 DNA reads TGTGCCAGCAGCCCCCTGGACAGGGCCTACAATGAGCAGTTCTTC. This gives the protein CASSPLDRAYNEQFF. The full variable domain, rest sourced from reference TRBV7-6 and TRBJ2-1, is GAGVSQSPRYKVTKRGQDVALRCDPISGHVSLYWYRQALGQGPEFLTYFNYEAQQDKSGLPNDRFSAERPEGSISTLTIQRTEQRDSAMYRCASSPLDRAYNEQFFGPGTRLTVL.

The chain couples TRBV12-5 to TRBJ1-1; tentative D call: TRBD1 (6 bases). The CDR3 spans 14 residues. Deletions cut 4 bases from V and 1 base from J, with 10 bases between. CDR1 is LGHNT, CDR2 FRNRAP, per germline. The CDR3 DNA follows: TGTGCTAGTGGTTGGGACACCCCGAACACTGAAGCTTTCTTT. Its protein is CASGWDTPNTEAFF.

The CDR3 DNA reads TGTGCCAGCAGTTTATCGGCAGGCACAGATACGCAGTATTTT. The encoded protein is CASSLSAGTDTQYF. The rearrangement uses TRBV27 and TRBJ2-3; D gene uncertain. This CDR3 spans 14 amino acids. Trimming took 0 bases from V and 1 from J, leaving 5 bases between them. Germline V CDR1 and CDR2: MNHEY, SMNVEV (reference sequence).

The gene calls are TRBV28 and TRBJ2-7; unclear D gene. V lost 6 bases to trimming and J lost 5 bases, with 8 bases between them. This CDR3 has 11 residues. CDR1 and CDR2 (germline): MDHEN, SYDVKM. The CDR3 reads CASRFKDEQYF. For the CDR3, the DNA is TGTGCCAGCAGGTTTAAGGACGAGCAGTACTTC.

This clone appeared a single time. The chain is built from TRBV11-3 and TRBJ2-1; 13 bases are a match to TRBD2. The germline gives CDR1 SGHNT, CDR2 YENEEA. The ends lost 5 bases at V and 7 bases at J; junction bases unmatched: 11. This CDR3 has 17 amino acids. The CDR3 region is CASSQEGLAGVRNEQFF. The CDR3 coding sequence is TGTGCCAGCAGCCAGGAAGGACTAGCGGGAGTTAGGAATGAGCAGTTCTTC.

The CDR3: CASRPVNTGELFF. The DNA for the CDR3 is TGTGCCAGCAGACCAGTGAACACCGGGGAGCTGTTTTTT. This chain uses TRBV28 with TRBJ2-2; D not certain. This CDR3 region has 13 residues. Trimming cost V 6 bases and J 1 base, with 6 bases left between them. Germline CDR1 and CDR2: MDHEN and SYDVKM.

The chain recombines TRBV19 with TRBJ2-5; TRBD1 matches 10 bases. Germline V gene sequence: CDR1 LNHDA, CDR2 SQIVND (reference sequence). The V gene end was trimmed by 3 bases and the J gene end by 1 base; junction bases not matched to a gene: 5. The CDR3 is 16 amino acids. CDR3 DNA: TGTGCCAGTAGTATGCGGACAGGGGGGGGCCAAGAGACCCAGTACTTC. Translation gives CASSMRTGGGQETQYF.

The gene calls are TRBV7-2 and TRBJ2-2; D gene ambiguous. From germline, CDR1 is SGHTA and CDR2 FQGNSA. Trimming removed 2 bases at V and 0 bases at J, with 10 bases between. CDR3 length: 16 residues. The CDR3 is CASSLNSPSNTGELFF. The CDR3 DNA reads TGTGCCAGCAGCTTAAACAGCCCTTCGAACACCGGGGAGCTGTTTTTT.

V gene TRBV27 combines with J gene TRBJ2-7; 9 positions match TRBD1. V was pared by 7 bases and J by 0 bases, with 4 bases of the junction left unmatched. The CDR3 contains 14 residues. Germline V CDR1 and CDR2: MNHEY, SMNVEV (reference sequence). CDR3: CASKRQGGSYEQYF. The CDR3 nucleotides are TGTGCCAGCAAACGACAGGGGGGCTCCTACGAGCAGTACTTC.

The chain employs TRBV11-2 and TRBJ2-5; 8 positions agree with TRBD1. Germline V gives CDR1 SGHAT, CDR2 FQNNGV. This CDR3 spans 16 amino acids. Losses at the gene ends were 0 bases for V and 5 bases for J; bases not matched to a gene: 8. CDR3 protein: CASSLDYQGAGETQYF. Here the CDR3 DNA reads TGTGCCAGCAGCTTAGATTATCAGGGGGCAGGGGAGACCCAGTACTTC. The complete variable domain, with remaining parts taken from reference TRBV11-2 and TRBJ2-5, reads EAGVAQSPRYKIIEKRQSVAFWCNPISGHATLYWYQQILGQGPKLLIQFQNNGVVDDSQLPKDRFSAERLKGVDSTLKIQPAKLEDSAVYLCASSLDYQGAGETQYFGPGTRLLVL.

The CDR3 DNA sequence: TGTGCCAGCAGTTTCTTAGCGGGAGAGGGTGAAGGTAGTAATGAGCAGTTCTTC. Amino acids: CASSFLAGEGEGSNEQFF. The V and J genes are TRBV28 and TRBJ2-1; TRBD2 matches 9 bases. CDR1 is MDHEN and CDR2 is SYDVKM in the germline V gene. CDR3 length: 18 residues. V was clipped by 3 bases and J by 7 bases; unmatched bases: 16.

The chain couples TRBV5-6 to TRBJ2-5; D assignment may be TRBD1 or TRBD2 (6 bases each). The V gene's germline CDR1 is SGHDT and CDR2 YYEEEE. With 2 bases removed from V and 7 bases from J, the gap between germline ends came to 24 bases. The CDR3 loop spans 17 amino acids. The CDR3 DNA is TGTGCCAGCAGCTTAAAGGGGGGCGCGGTTACCAAGATGACCCAGTACTTC. Protein sequence: CASSLKGGAVTKMTQYF.

The chain couples TRBV5-1 to TRBJ2-3; maybe TRBD2 (6 bases). The CDR3 has 14 residues. Per germline, CDR1 SGHRS and CDR2 YFSETQ. Trimming cost V 5 bases and J 0 bases, with 10 bases left between them. The CDR3 region is CASSGGTSTDTQYF. CDR3 DNA sequence: TGCGCCAGCAGTGGGGGGACCAGCACAGATACGCAGTATTTT.

The chain links TRBV5-1 to TRBJ1-2; D is unresolved. Trimming removed 4 bases from V and 2 bases from J, with 6 bases in between. The CDR3 totals 12 residues. From germline, CDR1 is SGHRS and CDR2 YFSETQ. CDR3 protein: CASSQENYGYTF. As DNA, the CDR3 is TGCGCCAGCAGCCAAGAGAACTATGGCTACACCTTC.

This sequence joins TRBV6-1 and TRBJ1-3, with D tentatively TRBD1 (5 bases). Trimming left V 1 base short and J 0 bases short, with 10 bases between. This CDR3 is built from 16 residues. Germline assignment: CDR1 MNHNS and CDR2 SASEGT. The CDR3 protein is CASSEVGRRSGNTIYF. CDR3 sequence (DNA): TGTGCCAGCAGTGAAGTGGGACGCCGCTCTGGAAACACCATATATTTT.

V gene TRBV11-2 combines with J gene TRBJ2-7, with TRBD1 as a possible D gene (5 bases). This CDR3 is 15 amino acids long. Germline CDR1 is SGHAT and CDR2 is FQNNGV. Trimming removed 5 bases at V and 3 bases at J, with 17 bases between. CDR3 region: CASSPRTLSNYEQYF. CDR3 nucleotides: TGTGCCAGCAGCCCGCGGACACTCAGTAACTACGAGCAGTACTTC. Full variable domain (remainder filled in from reference TRBV11-2 and TRBJ2-7): EAGVAQSPRYKIIEKRQSVAFWCNPISGHATLYWYQQILGQGPKLLIQFQNNGVVDDSQLPKDRFSAERLKGVDSTLKIQPAKLEDSAVYLCASSPRTLSNYEQYFGPGTRLTVT.

In its sample, this clone was seen a few times. V gene TRBV25-1 combines with J gene TRBJ2-6; D is unclear. Germline CDR1 is MGHDK and CDR2 is SYGVNS. The CDR3 is 14 amino acids. Trimming shortened V by 5 bases and J by 0 bases, and 5 bases separated the two germline ends. CDR3 region: CASSPTSGANVLTF. The CDR3 DNA sequence: TGTGCCAGCAGTCCCACCTCTGGGGCCAACGTCCTGACTTTC.

The chain links TRBV9 to TRBJ2-2; D is uncertain. Trimming took 4 bases from V and 1 from J, leaving 5 bases between them. This CDR3 is 13 amino acids long. Per the germline V gene, CDR1 is SGDLS and CDR2 is YYNGEE. The CDR3: CASSLQNTGELFF. In DNA, the CDR3 is TGTGCCAGCAGCTTACAGAACACCGGGGAGCTGTTTTTT.

This chain connects TRBV20-1 to TRBJ2-7; D remains unclear. V was pared by 1 base and J by 7 bases, with 8 bases between. The CDR3 loop spans 11 amino acids. In germline, CDR1 is DFQATT, CDR2 SNEGSKA (reference sequence). The CDR3 nucleotides read TGCAGTGCTAGAGTAGGGTGGGAGCAGTACTTC. This gives the protein CSARVGWEQYF.

The chain uses TRBV19 and TRBJ2-3; 7 bases agree with TRBD1. The CDR3 extends over 15 amino acids. Germline CDR1 LNHDA, CDR2 SQIVND (reference sequence). The V segment lost 4 bases and the J segment 3 bases; nucleotides outside the gene matches: 7. The CDR3 DNA reads TGTGCCAGTAGTAAACTCAAGACAGGGACAGATACGCAGTATTTT. This codes for CASSKLKTGTDTQYF.

The gene calls are TRBV5-4 and TRBJ2-6; TRBD1 is a possible D gene (5 bases). CDR3 length: 14 amino acids. In germline, CDR1 is SGHNT, CDR2 YYREEE (reference sequence). Trimming took off 4 bases at V and 2 bases at J, with 7 bases between the two ends. Here the CDR3 reads CASSKQAGANVLTF. In DNA form, the CDR3 reads TGTGCCAGCAGCAAACAGGCTGGGGCCAACGTCCTGACTTTC.

The J gene is TRBJ2-7, the V gene TRBV5-6; D gene unclear. V lost 2 bases to trimming and J lost 0 bases, with 6 bases between them. The CDR3 is made up of 13 amino acids. CDR1 and CDR2 from the germline V gene are SGHDT and YYEEEE. The CDR3 protein is CASSFAHSYEQYF. CDR3 DNA: TGTGCCAGCAGCTTTGCCCACTCCTACGAGCAGTACTTC.

The CDR3, as DNA: TGTGCCAGCAGGGGGTCTAGCGCCACCGGGGAGCTGTTTTTT. Amino acids: CASRGSSATGELFF. The genes are TRBV6-4 and TRBJ2-2, with a possible D match to TRBD2 (6 bases). Deletions cut 6 bases from V and 4 bases from J, with 12 bases between. This CDR3 region has 14 residues. CDR1 is MRHNA, CDR2 SNTAGT, per germline.

The chain links TRBV2 to TRBJ2-1, with TRBD2 matching 11 bases. V shed 7 bases, J shed 15 bases, and the junction held 5 bases outside the gene matches. Germline V CDR1 and CDR2: SNHLY, FYNNEI. This CDR3 is built from 11 residues. DNA of the CDR3: TGTGCCAGCAAACTAGCGGGAGTTTTGTTCTTC. This encodes CASKLAGVLFF. Full variable domain (missing parts from reference TRBV2 and TRBJ2-1): EPEVTQTPSHQVTQMGQEVILRCVPISNHLYFYWYRQILGQKVEFLVSFYNNEISEKSEIFDDQFSVERPDGSNFTLKIRSTKLEDSAMYFCASKLAGVLFFGPGTRLTVL.